A selection of T cell receptor beta chains follows, all from one sample in a study of shared clonotypes between healthy human individuals. TCRdb's copy holds only in-frame clones and misses some; the assay was immunoSEQ multiplex PCR. The sample lists over a million clones, about 80% seen once, with under 0.6% in the top ten. Sequencing used memory CD4+ T cells from PBMCs. The receptors come from a man between 18 and 29 years old in good health. Some clones in this sample may be carry-over from other donors' samples. The CDR3 runs from the conserved cysteine through the conserved F or W. Fields, in order: CDR3 protein, CDR3 DNA, D gene, J gene, clone size, V gene. The D gene is left open where the match is weak. Only some rows state a clone size, as once, few, many or a class for expanded clones.

CASSSLGSETQYF,TGTGCCAGTAGCTCACTAGGATCGGAGACCCAGTACTTC,.,TRBJ2-5,.,TRBV19
CASSYYGRVGEKLFF,TGTGCCAGCAGTTACTACGGACGGGTTGGGGAAAAACTGTTTTTT,.,TRBJ1-4,.,TRBV6-7
CASSFEAPPRDTQYF,TGTGCCAGCAGTTTCGAGGCCCCGCCCCGAGATACGCAGTATTTT,.,TRBJ2-3,once,TRBV28
CASSEVGDTQYF,TGTGCCAGCAGTGAAGTAGGGGACACGCAGTATTTT,.,TRBJ2-3,.,TRBV6-1
CASNRWGLTDTQYF,TGCGCCAGCAACAGGTGGGGACTCACAGATACGCAGTATTTT,.,TRBJ2-3,.,TRBV5-1
CASSLAVDRVTDTQYF,TGCGCCAGCAGCTTGGCCGTCGACAGGGTCACAGATACGCAGTATTTT,TRBD1,TRBJ2-3,.,TRBV5-1
CASSPPGQGSGTQYF,TGTGCCAGCAGCCCTCCGGGACAGGGTTCCGGGACCCAGTACTTC,TRBD1,TRBJ2-5,.,TRBV7-9
CATSRIPTGQETQYF,TGTGCCACCAGCAGGATACCGACAGGGCAAGAGACCCAGTACTTC,TRBD1,TRBJ2-5,.,TRBV15
CASSDTGTSVKTQYF,TGTGCCAGCAGTGATACCGGGACTAGTGTAAAGACCCAGTACTTC,TRBD2,TRBJ2-5,.,TRBV28
CASSLAGTGSYEQYF,TGTGCCAGCAGCTTAGCGGGGACAGGGTCCTACGAGCAGTACTTC,TRBD1,TRBJ2-7,.,TRBV7-2
CASSLGGGFINEQFF,TGTGCCAGCAGCTTGGGTGGGGGGTTTATCAATGAGCAGTTCTTC,.,TRBJ2-1,once,TRBV5-4
CATSRRLAASIHF,TGTGCCACCAGCAGAAGACTAGCGGCCTCGATACATTTT,TRBD2,TRBJ2-3,.,TRBV15
CASSLAIRAGEEYF,TGTGCCAGCAGCTTAGCGATCAGGGCGGGAGAGGAGTACTTC,TRBD2,TRBJ2-7,.,TRBV7-2
CASSFQYGGRTGNTIYF,TGTGCCAGCAGTTTCCAGTACGGGGGTAGGACTGGAAACACCATATATTTT,.,TRBJ1-3,.,TRBV28
CASSLAAGSRGTQYF,TGCGCCAGCAGCTTGGCCGCGGGCTCCCGGGGGACCCAGTACTTC,.,TRBJ2-5,.,TRBV5-1
CASSWLSRSNTEAFF,TGCGCCAGCAGCTGGTTGAGTCGATCGAACACTGAAGCTTTCTTT,.,TRBJ1-1,few,TRBV5-1
CASTTGTGDYEQYF,TGTGCCAGTACTACCGGGACAGGGGACTACGAGCAGTACTTC,TRBD1,TRBJ2-7,.,TRBV19
CAWSDSLNQPQHF,TGTGCCTGGAGTGACAGCCTCAATCAGCCCCAGCATTTT,.,TRBJ1-5,few,TRBV30
CASRLGTMSYEQYF,TGTGCCAGCAGACTCGGGACAATGTCCTACGAGCAGTACTTC,.,TRBJ2-7,.,TRBV6-6
CSAKRGVDQPQHF,TGCAGCGCTAAACGCGGGGTAGATCAGCCCCAGCATTTT,.,TRBJ1-5,.,TRBV29-1
CASSTDSIYEQYF,TGTGCCAGCAGCACAGACAGTATCTACGAGCAGTACTTC,.,TRBJ2-7,once,TRBV5-4
CASSRAGHRSGYTF,TGTGCCAGCAGCCGAGCGGGACACCGGAGTGGCTACACCTTC,.,TRBJ1-2,few,TRBV5-8
CASIIQGVGTEAFF,TGTGCCAGCATAATACAGGGGGTAGGCACTGAAGCTTTCTTT,TRBD1,TRBJ1-1,.,TRBV7-2
CATSTQKGYGYTF,TGTGCCACCAGCACCCAAAAGGGGTATGGCTACACCTTC,.,TRBJ1-2,.,TRBV15
CASSSLQMNTEAFF,TGTGCCAGCAGCTCCTTACAGATGAACACTGAAGCTTTCTTT,.,TRBJ1-1,few,TRBV5-6
CASSQEADSYNEQFF,TGCGCCAGCAGCCAAGAGGCGGACAGTTACAATGAGCAGTTCTTC,.,TRBJ2-1,.,TRBV4-1
CASSDSTGGYTF,TGTGCCAGCAGTGACTCGACAGGAGGCTACACCTTC,.,TRBJ1-2,.,TRBV6-4
CASSLAGFVDTQYF,TGTGCCAGCAGTCTAGCGGGATTTGTAGATACGCAGTATTTT,TRBD2,TRBJ2-3,once,TRBV27
CASSLRVEGQGPQIIDYEQYF,TGTGCCAGCAGCTTAAGGGTAGAGGGACAGGGGCCCCAAATTATCGACTACGAGCAGTACTTC,TRBD1,TRBJ2-7,.,TRBV7-3
CSAPNHNEQFF,TGCAGTGCTCCCAACCACAATGAGCAGTTCTTC,.,TRBJ2-1,few,TRBV20-1
CSVVTSGGVAETQYF,TGCAGCGTCGTGACTAGCGGCGGAGTAGCGGAGACCCAGTACTTC,TRBD2,TRBJ2-5,.,TRBV29-1
CASSTRPGNEQFF,TGTGCCAGCAGTACGCGCCCGGGGAATGAGCAGTTCTTC,.,TRBJ2-1,once,TRBV28
CASSRGGQGVRDTQYF,TGCGCCAGCAGCCGAGGCGGACAGGGGGTAAGAGATACGCAGTATTTT,TRBD1,TRBJ2-3,.,TRBV4-1
CASKRLANEKLFF,TGTGCCAGCAAGAGGCTCGCTAATGAAAAACTGTTTTTT,.,TRBJ1-4,once,TRBV2
CACQRRSGTQYF,TGTGCCTGCCAGAGGCGATCGGGGACCCAGTACTTC,.,TRBJ2-5,.,TRBV30
CASRLPGGARHEQFF,TGTGCCAGCAGGCTGCCCGGGGGGGCCAGGCATGAGCAGTTCTTC,TRBD2,TRBJ2-1,once,TRBV6-6
CASSFHSNNEQFF,TGTGCCAGCAGCTTCCATTCAAACAATGAGCAGTTCTTC,.,TRBJ2-1,.,TRBV11-3
CASSRRQGSGYTF,TGTGCCAGCAGCCGGCGACAGGGTTCGGGCTACACCTTC,TRBD1,TRBJ1-2,.,TRBV7-6
CASSAGVNEKLFF,TGTGCCAGCAGCGCAGGGGTTAATGAAAAACTGTTTTTT,.,TRBJ1-4,.,TRBV9
CSVGSAAGDEQYF,TGCAGCGTGGGGTCAGCTGCCGGGGACGAGCAGTACTTC,.,TRBJ2-7,.,TRBV29-1
CASSSQTGQETQYF,TGTGCCAGCAGTTCGCAGACAGGGCAAGAGACCCAGTACTTC,TRBD1,TRBJ2-5,.,TRBV28
CASSLGGTGVNEQFF,TGTGCCAGCAGCTTGGGGGGGACAGGGGTCAATGAGCAGTTCTTC,TRBD1,TRBJ2-1,.,TRBV5-4
CASSSDFAGSYNEQFF,TGCGCCAGCAGCTCAGACTTCGCAGGGTCCTACAATGAGCAGTTCTTC,.,TRBJ2-1,few,TRBV5-1
CSVVVNTWNTEAFF,TGCAGCGTTGTCGTTAATACCTGGAACACTGAAGCTTTCTTT,.,TRBJ1-1,.,TRBV29-1
CASRQGPNTEAFF,TGTGCCAGCAGACAAGGCCCGAACACTGAAGCTTTCTTT,.,TRBJ1-1,.,TRBV11-2
CASSLGRNSYNEQFF,TGTGCCAGCAGCTTAGGGCGGAACTCCTACAATGAGCAGTTCTTC,.,TRBJ2-1,.,TRBV11-3
CASSKQGDYGYTF,TGTGCCAGTAGTAAGCAGGGGGACTATGGCTACACCTTC,TRBD1,TRBJ1-2,.,TRBV19
CASSPTGGNQPQHF,TGTGCCAGCAGTCCGACAGGGGGAAATCAGCCCCAGCATTTT,TRBD1,TRBJ1-5,.,TRBV2
CSVTRASDTQYF,TGCAGCGTTACTAGGGCCTCAGATACGCAGTATTTT,.,TRBJ2-3,.,TRBV29-1
CASSLLGTGLYEQYF,TGTGCCAGCAGCTTGCTCGGGACAGGGCTTTACGAGCAGTACTTC,TRBD1,TRBJ2-7,.,TRBV5-5
CASSKQGPYGYTF,TGTGCCAGCAGTAAACAGGGTCCCTATGGCTACACCTTC,.,TRBJ1-2,.,TRBV28
CASSLKTSGSGADTQYF,TGTGCCAGCAGCTTGAAGACTAGCGGGAGCGGAGCAGATACGCAGTATTTT,TRBD2,TRBJ2-3,.,TRBV11-2
CASSPWVANFYEQYF,TGTGCCAGCAGTCCCTGGGTAGCGAACTTCTACGAGCAGTACTTC,.,TRBJ2-7,.,TRBV28
CASSPLTRSSTDTQYF,TGTGCCAGCTCACCACTAACGCGGTCTAGCACAGATACGCAGTATTTT,.,TRBJ2-3,once,TRBV18
CASRKAGASDTQYF,TGTGCCAGCAGGAAAGCGGGAGCATCAGATACGCAGTATTTT,TRBD2,TRBJ2-3,.,TRBV25-1
CASSQGAFGLENIQYF,TGCGCCAGCAGCCAAGGAGCGTTTGGATTAGAAAACATTCAGTACTTC,.,TRBJ2-4,.,TRBV4-3